A single sample gave rise to the 8 T cell receptor beta chains below, sequenced in a study of T cells in Graves' hyperthyroidism and ophthalmopathy. The investigators amplified TCR beta CDR3 regions from RNA transcripts. HTBI primers were used for first-round RT-PCR of the TCR CDR3. TCRdb re-called the multiplex PCR reads through MiXCR, storing one row per CDR3 protein. The data hold 400,000 to 550,000 distinct CDR3 sequences, with roughly 24% observed a single time. Sequenced material: blood. The receptors here all came from a woman aged 25 to 39 with Graves' ophthalmopathy.

This clonotype appeared many times. The chain employs TRBV5-1 and TRBJ1-2; the D is unclear. The CDR3 has 14 residues. Trimming shortened V by 4 bases and J by 2 bases, and 12 bases separated the two germline ends. Germline V CDR1 and CDR2: SGHRS, YFSETQ. The CDR3 coding sequence is TGCGCCAGCAGCCTCGGTACGTCAAACTATGGCTACACCTTC. Its translation is CASSLGTSNYGYTF.

This clonotype was seen only a few times. A much larger clone differs from this one at a single base, so this may be a read error. For the CDR3, the DNA is TGTGCCAGCAGTTACCAAACTACAGGGATCACTGGAGCTTTCTTT. Protein: CASSYQTTGITGAFF. The chain has TRBV6-5 and TRBJ1-1; tentative D call: TRBD1 (6 bases). Germline values: CDR1 MNHEY, CDR2 SVGAGI. The CDR3 spans 15 residues.

Many counts were recorded for this clonotype. V is TRBV7-9 and J is TRBJ2-7; 9 bases map to TRBD1. With 1 base clipped from V and 3 bases from J, the junction kept 4 bases outside the gene matches. Germline V gives CDR1 SEHNR, CDR2 FQNEAQ (reference sequence). The CDR3 sequence is 15 residues long. The CDR3 region is CASSLGDRESYEQYF. The CDR3 bases are TGTGCCAGCAGCTTAGGGGACAGGGAAAGCTACGAGCAGTACTTC.

The chain combines TRBV6-1 with TRBJ1-2; possible D gene TRBD1, 6 bases. The CDR3 contains 15 residues. Trimming cost V 0 bases and J 3 bases, with 11 bases left between them. Germline V gene data show CDR1 as MNHNS and CDR2 as SASEGT. CDR3 in DNA: TGTGCCAGCAGTGAAGCGCCAGGGGAATACTATGGCTACACCTTC. The encoded protein is CASSEAPGEYYGYTF.

This clonotype has just a few counts. The rearrangement joins TRBV3-1 to TRBJ2-5; D is perhaps TRBD2 (5 bases). The CDR3 covers 13 residues. CDR1 and CDR2 from the germline V gene are LGHDT and YNNKEL (reference sequence). The V and J ends lost 3 bases and 5 bases respectively, with 10 bases between them. As DNA, the CDR3 is TGTGCCAGCAGCCACCGGGATGGTGAGACCCAGTACTTC. It is translated as CASSHRDGETQYF.

This clonotype has more than one count but fewer than ten. V and J are TRBV7-8 and TRBJ2-1; tentatively, D is TRBD2 (5 bases). Per germline, CDR1 SGHVS and CDR2 FQNEAQ. The CDR3 extends over 15 amino acids. V gave up 7 bases and J gave up 8 bases, with 21 bases separating them. DNA for the CDR3: TGTGCCAGCACCGGCCCTACTAGAGAGGGCCATGAGCAGTTCTTC. Translated, it gives CASTGPTREGHEQFF.

This clonotype was observed many times. J is TRBJ1-3 and V is TRBV14; D is uncertain. The germline gives CDR1 SGHDN, CDR2 FVKESK. The CDR3 is 16 residues long. The V end lost 2 bases, the J end lost 0 bases, and 11 bases lay between the germline ends. The CDR3 region is CASSQSITDSGNTIYF. CDR3 nucleotide sequence: TGTGCCAGCAGCCAAAGTATCACCGACTCTGGAAACACCATATATTTT.

The V gene is TRBV15, the J gene TRBJ1-2, with D uncertain. Germline V gives CDR1 LNHNV, CDR2 YYDKDF (reference sequence). Trimming cost V 8 bases and J 9 bases, with 22 bases left between them. The CDR3 contains 14 residues. Here the CDR3 reads CATALLGDGSSYTF. The CDR3 DNA reads TGTGCCACCGCTTTGTTGGGAGACGGAAGCAGCTACACCTTC.